This TCR beta chain emerged from a study of blood T cell repertoires in COVID-19. Study information: In each case, the material was cDNA or gDNA derived from T cells, B-cell-depleted T cells, or PBMCs.

Repertoires were generated with immunoSEQ multiplex PCR, while TCRdb's copy carries only in-frame clones and drops some. The profile shows 140,000 to 150,000 clones, 80% to 90% of them singletons. Patients at the Seattle site were enrolled during active infection and followed longitudinally. The sequence came from an older woman with COVID-19, enrolled during active disease. Sequenced material: peripheral blood.

This CDR3 reads CASSITGINEQFF. DNA of the CDR3: TGTGCCAGTAGTATTACCGGGATTAATGAGCAGTTCTTC. The chain uses TRBV19 and TRBJ2-1; tentative D call: TRBD2 (5 bases). The CDR3 extends over 13 amino acids. Trimming took off 3 bases at V and 7 bases at J, with 10 bases between the two ends. Germline CDR1 and CDR2: LNHDA and SQIVND (reference sequence).